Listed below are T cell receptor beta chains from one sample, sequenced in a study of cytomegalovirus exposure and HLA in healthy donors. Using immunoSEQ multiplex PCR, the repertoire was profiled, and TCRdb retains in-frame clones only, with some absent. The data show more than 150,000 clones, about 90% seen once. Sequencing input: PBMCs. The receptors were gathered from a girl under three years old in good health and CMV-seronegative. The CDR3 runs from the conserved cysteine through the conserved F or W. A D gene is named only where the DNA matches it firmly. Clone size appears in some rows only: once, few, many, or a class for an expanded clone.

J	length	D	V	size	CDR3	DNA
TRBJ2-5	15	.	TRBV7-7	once	CASSLKGQRQETQYF	TGTGCTAGCAGCTTAAAGGGGCAGAGACAAGAGACCCAGTACTTC
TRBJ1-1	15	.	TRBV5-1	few	CASSFLGTVEEGAFF	TGCGCCAGCAGCTTCCTCGGGACGGTGGAGGAGGGAGCTTTCTTT
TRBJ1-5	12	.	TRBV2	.	CASSVDTGKFHF	TGTGCCAGCAGTGTCGATACAGGGAAGTTCCATTTT
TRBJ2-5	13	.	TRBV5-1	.	CASSLFLDETQYF	TGCGCCAGCAGCTTGTTCCTAGATGAGACCCAGTACTTC
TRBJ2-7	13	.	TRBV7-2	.	CASSPSPRYEQYF	TGTGCCAGCAGCCCTAGCCCTAGATACGAGCAGTACTTC
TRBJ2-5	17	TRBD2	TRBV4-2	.	CASSQDTSGGVIATQYF	TGTGCCAGCAGCCAAGATACTAGCGGGGGGGTCATAGCGACCCAGTACTTC
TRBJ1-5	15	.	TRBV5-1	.	CASSLEGGGNQPQHF	TGCGCCAGCAGCTTGGAGGGAGGGGGCAATCAGCCCCAGCATTTT
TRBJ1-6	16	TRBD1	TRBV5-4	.	CASSLVFAGGDSPLHF	TGTGCCAGCAGCTTGGTATTCGCAGGGGGAGATTCACCCCTCCACTTT
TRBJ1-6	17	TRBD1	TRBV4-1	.	CASSHGEPGGSNSPLHF	TGCGCCAGCAGCCACGGGGAGCCAGGGGGTTCGAATTCACCCCTCCACTTT
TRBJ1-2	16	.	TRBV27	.	CASSFSAGEANYGYTF	TGTGCCAGCAGTTTCTCGGCAGGGGAAGCTAACTATGGCTACACCTTC
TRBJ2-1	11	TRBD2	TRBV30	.	CAWSGLAEQFF	TGTGCCTGGAGCGGACTAGCGGAGCAGTTCTTC
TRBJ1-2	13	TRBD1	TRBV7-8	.	CASSPGTGREHTF	TGTGCCAGCAGCCCAGGGACAGGGCGGGAACACACCTTC
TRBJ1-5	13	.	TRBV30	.	CAWSQGRNQPQHF	TGTGCCTGGAGCCAGGGCCGCAATCAGCCCCAGCATTTT
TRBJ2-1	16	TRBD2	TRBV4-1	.	CASSQLGREPHNEQFF	TGCGCCAGCAGCCAATTAGGGCGGGAGCCCCACAATGAGCAGTTCTTC
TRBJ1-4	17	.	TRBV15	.	CATSRDRRVATNEKLFF	TGTGCCACCAGCAGAGATCGGCGGGTTGCAACTAATGAAAAACTGTTTTTT
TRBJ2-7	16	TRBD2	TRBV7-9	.	CASSHPRRGGIGEQYF	TGTGCCAGCAGCCATCCCCGTCGGGGGGGCATCGGCGAGCAGTACTTC
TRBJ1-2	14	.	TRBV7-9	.	CASRRGGSNYGYTF	TGTGCCAGCAGGCGAGGAGGTTCTAACTATGGCTACACCTTC
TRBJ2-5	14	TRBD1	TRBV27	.	CASSSGQGQETQYF	TGTGCCAGCAGTTCTGGACAGGGACAAGAGACCCAGTACTTC
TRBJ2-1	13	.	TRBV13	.	CASSPRGGIEQFF	TGTGCCAGCAGCCCGAGGGGGGGGATTGAGCAGTTCTTC
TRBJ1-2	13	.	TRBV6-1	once	CASSTTGNYGYTF	TGTGCCAGCAGTACAACAGGGAACTATGGCTACACCTTC
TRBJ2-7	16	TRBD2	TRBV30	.	CAWSPSPASGLYEQYF	TGTGCCTGGAGTCCATCCCCCGCTAGCGGGTTGTACGAGCAGTACTTC
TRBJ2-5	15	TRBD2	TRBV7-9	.	CASSSQLAGWETQYF	TGTGCCAGCAGCTCCCAGCTAGCGGGTTGGGAGACCCAGTACTTC
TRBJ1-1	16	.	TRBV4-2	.	CASSQEIRRGNTEAFF	TGTGCCAGCAGCCAAGAGATCCGAAGGGGGAACACTGAAGCTTTCTTT
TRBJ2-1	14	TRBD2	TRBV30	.	CAWERGASYNEQFF	TGTGCCTGGGAGCGGGGGGCATCCTACAATGAGCAGTTCTTC
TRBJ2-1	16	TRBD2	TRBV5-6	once	CASSLVAGAEYNEQFF	TGTGCCAGCAGCTTGGTGGCGGGAGCCGAATACAATGAGCAGTTCTTC
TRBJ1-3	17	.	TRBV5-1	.	CASSLAGVPNSGNTIYF	TGCGCCAGCAGCTTGGCCGGGGTCCCAAACTCTGGAAACACCATATATTTT
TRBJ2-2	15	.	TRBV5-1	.	CASSFLGGNTGELFF	TGCGCCAGCAGCTTTTTGGGGGGGAACACCGGGGAGCTGTTTTTT
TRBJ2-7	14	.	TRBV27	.	CASSPRDSGNEQYF	TGTGCCAGCAGTCCCCGGGATAGCGGCAACGAGCAGTACTTC
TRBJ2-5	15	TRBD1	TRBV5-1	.	CASNPPGQGSETQYF	TGCGCCAGCAACCCCCCGGGACAGGGTTCAGAGACCCAGTACTTC
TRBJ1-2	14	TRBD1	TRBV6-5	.	CASRKIQGASGYTF	TGTGCCAGCAGAAAGATACAGGGGGCGAGTGGCTACACCTTC
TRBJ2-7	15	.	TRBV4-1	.	CASSPVAPGRYEQYF	TGCGCCAGCAGCCCGGTAGCCCCTGGCCGATACGAGCAGTACTTC
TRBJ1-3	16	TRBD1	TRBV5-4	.	CASSESDRGSGNTIYF	TGTGCCAGCAGCGAATCAGACAGGGGGTCTGGAAACACCATATATTTT
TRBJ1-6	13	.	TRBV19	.	CASCGRGDSPLHF	TGTGCCAGCTGCGGACGGGGAGATTCACCCCTCCACTTT
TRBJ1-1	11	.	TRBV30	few	CAWRRDTEAFF	TGTGCCTGGAGACGAGACACTGAAGCTTTCTTT
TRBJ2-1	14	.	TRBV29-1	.	CSSLQGLSYNEQFF	TGCAGCTCTCTGCAGGGTTTGTCCTACAATGAGCAGTTCTTC
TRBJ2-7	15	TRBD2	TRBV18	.	CASSTSLAGFYEQYF	TGTGCCAGCTCGACTAGCCTAGCGGGGTTCTACGAGCAGTACTTC
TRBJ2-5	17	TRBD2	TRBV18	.	CASSPPGLAGGPETQYF	TGTGCCAGCTCACCACCGGGATTAGCGGGGGGACCAGAGACCCAGTACTTC
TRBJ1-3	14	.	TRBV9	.	CASSIQTGSNTIYF	TGTGCCAGCAGCATCCAGACAGGTTCTAACACCATATATTTT
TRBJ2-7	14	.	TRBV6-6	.	CASSYRPDNYEQYF	TGTGCCAGCAGTTACCGCCCGGACAACTACGAGCAGTACTTC
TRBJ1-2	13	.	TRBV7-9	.	CASSSDGTYGYTF	TGTGCCAGCAGCTCGGACGGGACATATGGCTACACCTTC
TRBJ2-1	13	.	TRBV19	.	CASSPDNDNEQFF	TGTGCCAGTAGTCCGGACAATGACAATGAGCAGTTCTTC
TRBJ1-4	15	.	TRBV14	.	CASSQEGAGNEKLFF	TGTGCCAGCAGCCAAGAGGGGGCAGGGAATGAAAAACTGTTTTTT
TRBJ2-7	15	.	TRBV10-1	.	CASRAPSVSAYEQYF	TGCGCCAGCAGGGCTCCATCGGTTAGCGCCTACGAGCAGTACTTC
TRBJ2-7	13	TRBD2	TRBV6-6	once	CASSQRRGWEQYF	TGTGCCAGCAGTCAGCGGCGGGGGTGGGAGCAGTACTTC
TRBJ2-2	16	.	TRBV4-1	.	CASSFKATSNTGELFF	TGCGCCAGCAGCTTTAAGGCGACTTCGAACACCGGGGAGCTGTTTTTT
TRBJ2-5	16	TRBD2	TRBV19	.	CASSISLAGGRETQYF	TGTGCCAGTAGTATCTCGTTAGCGGGGGGCAGAGAGACCCAGTACTTC
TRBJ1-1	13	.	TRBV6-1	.	CASSESVDTEAFF	TGTGCCAGCAGTGAATCCGTTGACACTGAAGCTTTCTTT
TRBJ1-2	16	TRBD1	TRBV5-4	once	CASSTWTGTANYGYTF	TGTGCCAGCAGCACCTGGACAGGTACGGCTAACTATGGCTACACCTTC
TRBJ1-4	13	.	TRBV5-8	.	CASSSWRGEKLFF	TGTGCCAGCAGCTCATGGAGAGGAGAAAAACTGTTTTTT
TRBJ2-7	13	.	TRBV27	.	CASSLGRDYEQYF	TGTGCCAGCAGTTTGGGCAGGGACTACGAGCAGTACTTC
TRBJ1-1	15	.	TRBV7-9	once	CASSFDRVGSGEAFF	TGTGCCAGCAGCTTTGATCGTGTAGGTTCCGGGGAAGCTTTCTTT
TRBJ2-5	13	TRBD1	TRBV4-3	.	CASSQDRGETQYF	TGCGCCAGCAGCCAAGACAGGGGGGAGACCCAGTACTTC
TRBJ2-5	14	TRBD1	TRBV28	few	CASSSGQGEETQYF	TGTGCCAGCAGTTCGGGACAGGGGGAAGAGACCCAGTACTTC
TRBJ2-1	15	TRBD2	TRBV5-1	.	CASSLGLAAYNEQFF	TGCGCCAGCAGCCTGGGACTAGCGGCCTACAATGAGCAGTTCTTC
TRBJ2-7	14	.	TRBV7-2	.	CASSFGGSSYEQYF	TGTGCCAGCAGCTTCGGCGGAAGCTCCTACGAGCAGTACTTC
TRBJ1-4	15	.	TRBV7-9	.	CSSSLRGGDREKLFF	TGTTCCAGCAGCCTCCGAGGGGGGGATCGGGAAAAACTGTTTTTT
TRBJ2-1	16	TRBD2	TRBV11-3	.	CASSLVGLADYNEQFF	TGTGCCAGCAGCTTAGTTGGACTAGCGGATTACAATGAGCAGTTCTTC
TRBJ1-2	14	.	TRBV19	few	CASSTPTVSYGYTF	TGTGCCAGTAGTACCCCAACAGTGAGCTATGGCTACACCTTC
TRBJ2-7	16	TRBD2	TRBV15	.	CATSRDRWEGISEQYF	TGTGCCACCAGCAGAGATCGGTGGGAGGGTATCAGCGAGCAGTACTTC